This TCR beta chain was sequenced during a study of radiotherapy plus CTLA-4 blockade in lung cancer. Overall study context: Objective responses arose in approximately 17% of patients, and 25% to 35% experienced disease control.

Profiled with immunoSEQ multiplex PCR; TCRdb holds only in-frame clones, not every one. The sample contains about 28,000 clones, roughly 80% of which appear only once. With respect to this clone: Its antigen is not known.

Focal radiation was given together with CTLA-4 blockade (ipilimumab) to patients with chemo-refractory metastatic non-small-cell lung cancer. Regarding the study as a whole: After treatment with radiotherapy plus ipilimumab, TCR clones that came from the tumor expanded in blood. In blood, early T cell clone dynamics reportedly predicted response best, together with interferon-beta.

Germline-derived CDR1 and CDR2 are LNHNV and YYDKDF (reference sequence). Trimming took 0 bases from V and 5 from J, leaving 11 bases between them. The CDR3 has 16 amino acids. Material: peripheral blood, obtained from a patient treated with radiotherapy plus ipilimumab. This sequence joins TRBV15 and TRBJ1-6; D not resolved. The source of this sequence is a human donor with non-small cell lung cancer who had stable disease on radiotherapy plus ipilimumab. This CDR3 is CATSREVNPNNSPLHF. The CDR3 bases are TGTGCCACCAGCAGAGAGGTAAACCCAAATAATTCACCCCTCCACTTT.